The 32 T cell receptor beta chains presented below share a single source sample, sequenced in a study of early T cells in non-severe SARS-CoV-2 infection. Each CDR3 protein gets one entry after TCRdb re-called the 5' RACE reads with MiXCR. The table lists 30,000 to 45,000 distinct CDR3 sequences, around 5.4% of them singletons. The starting material was whole blood, obtained at baseline. The receptors were gathered from an adult who was a healthcare worker with PCR-confirmed SARS-CoV-2 infection or an uninfected control (not recorded which).

There are many counts of this clonotype. This chain connects TRBV7-9 to TRBJ2-2; D gene ambiguous. The V end lost 5 bases, the J end lost 3 bases, and 10 bases lay between the germline ends. The germline V gene encodes CDR1 SEHNR and CDR2 FQNEAQ (reference sequence). This CDR3 has 14 residues. The CDR3 DNA follows: TGTGCCAGCAGCCGTTTGAGTGACACCGGGGAGCTGTTTTTT. Its translation: CASSRLSDTGELFF.

This clonotype was detected many times. The chain uses TRBV5-6 and TRBJ2-1, with a possible D match to TRBD2 (5 bases). Germline V gene sequence: CDR1 SGHDT, CDR2 YYEEEE. The CDR3 length is 15 residues. Deletions cut 4 bases from V and 1 base from J, with 12 bases between. The CDR3 coding sequence is TGTGCCAGCAGCCGAGGGCCTTTATCCTACAATGAGCAGTTCTTC. Translating gives CASSRGPLSYNEQFF.

In the case of this clonotype: A clone one base away is much larger, so this may be a read error. The chain uses TRBV5-5 and TRBJ1-4, with TRBD1 matching over 7 bases. This CDR3 contains 15 residues. Germline V lookup: CDR1 SGHKS, CDR2 YYEKEE (reference sequence). Here the CDR3 reads CTSSRQGRTNEKLFF. CDR3 nucleotide sequence: TGTACCAGCAGCCGACAGGGCAGGACTAATGAAAAACTGTTTTTT.

The chain couples TRBV4-2 to TRBJ2-7; 13 bases align to TRBD2. V lost 0 bases and J lost 9; bases outside the gene matches: 2. Germline lookup yields CDR1 LGHNA and CDR2 YNFKEQ. CDR3 length: 14 residues. The CDR3 spells CASSQETSGRVQYF. The CDR3 bases are TGTGCCAGCAGCCAAGAAACTAGCGGGAGGGTGCAGTACTTC.

V and J are TRBV7-8 and TRBJ2-1, with 8 bases that match TRBD1. Losses at the gene ends were 4 bases for V and 5 bases for J; bases not matched to a gene: 10. Germline V gene lookup returns CDR1 SGHVS and CDR2 FQNEAQ. The CDR3 is 16 residues long. CDR3 sequence (DNA): TGTGCCAGCAGCTCCGCCCCCACAGGGGGTAACAATGAGCAGTTCTTC. It yields the protein CASSSAPTGGNNEQFF. Full variable domain (outside the CDR3, taken from reference TRBV7-8 and TRBJ2-1): GAGVSQSPRYKVAKRGQDVALRCDPISGHVSLFWYQQALGQGPEFLTYFQNEAQLDKSGLPSDRFFAERPEGSVSTLKIQRTQQEDSAVYLCASSSAPTGGNNEQFFGPGTRLTVL.

This clonotype was counted ten times or more. The V gene is TRBV6-5, the J gene TRBJ2-2; no firm D call. V dropped 0 bases and J dropped 4 bases, with 3 bases sitting between them. This CDR3 spans 13 amino acids. Germline V gives CDR1 MNHEY, CDR2 SVGAGI. In nucleotides, the CDR3 is TGTGCCAGCAGTTACTCGTTCACCGGGGAGCTGTTTTTT. Encoded protein: CASSYSFTGELFF.

This clonotype was found many times. The J gene is TRBJ2-1, the V gene TRBV5-8, with 7 bases matching TRBD2. With V trimmed by 10 bases and J by 6 bases, 16 bases remained unmatched. The germline gives CDR1 SGHTS, CDR2 YDEGEE. This CDR3 comprises 15 residues. The CDR3 coding sequence is TGTGCCTGTAGGCGGGACTACCGATGGGGCAATGAGCAGTTCTTC. Translation gives CACRRDYRWGNEQFF. Complete variable domain (other parts from reference TRBV5-8 and TRBJ2-1): EAGVTQSPTHLIKTRGQQATLRCSPISGHTSVYWYQQALGLGLQFLLWYDEGEERNRGNFPPRFSGRQFPNYSSELNVNALELEDSALYLCACRRDYRWGNEQFFGPGTRLTVL.

At least ten counts were recorded for this clonotype. The CDR3 sequence is CASSSRSYEQYF. The CDR3 DNA sequence: TGCGCCAGCAGCTCCCGTTCCTACGAGCAGTACTTC. The genes are TRBV5-1 and TRBJ2-7; D not resolved. This CDR3 spans 12 amino acids. The germline V gene encodes CDR1 SGHRS and CDR2 YFSETQ. Trimming left V 3 bases short and J 1 base short, with 5 bases between.

The rearrangement links TRBV7-6 to TRBJ2-1, with TRBD2 matching over 12 bases. The CDR3 runs to 17 residues. Trimming removed 4 bases from V and 8 bases from J; junction bases left unmatched: 12. Germline CDR1 reads SGHVS; CDR2 reads FNYEAQ. CDR3 residues: CASSSRTSGMDVDEQFF. The CDR3 DNA reads TGTGCCAGCAGCTCACGGACTAGCGGGATGGACGTGGATGAGCAGTTCTTC.

A few counts support this clonotype. The CDR3, as DNA: TGTGCCAGCAGCTTGGGACAGTATGGCTACACCTTC. It yields the protein CASSLGQYGYTF. The V and J genes are TRBV13 and TRBJ1-2; 7 bases are a match to TRBD1. J lost 5 bases, V lost 3 bases, and 0 bases had no gene match. This CDR3 is 12 amino acids long. Germline V gene sequence: CDR1 PRHDT, CDR2 FYEKMQ (reference sequence).

This clonotype was picked up many times. A read error may account for a junction end that differs from germline. The chain has TRBV18 and TRBJ2-1, with no clear D. CDR1 is KGHSH and CDR2 is LQKENI in the germline V gene. This CDR3 has 13 residues. The CDR3 sequence: CASSPTSYHEQFF. DNA of the CDR3: TGTGCCAGCTCACCGACCTCCTACCATGAGCAGTTCTTC.

This clonotype was picked up a small number of times. The chain links TRBV25-1 to TRBJ2-7; no reliable D call. Germline CDR1 MGHDK, CDR2 SYGVNS. The CDR3 extends over 13 amino acids. V was clipped by 7 bases and J by 7 bases, with 17 bases between them. CDR3 bases: TGTGCCAGCACGGAACAGTGGCGTGGGGAGCAGTACTTC. Amino acid sequence: CASTEQWRGEQYF.

This clonotype was picked up many times. The rearrangement links TRBV19 to TRBJ2-3; the match to TRBD1 covers 12 bases. The germline gives CDR1 LNHDA, CDR2 SQIVND (reference sequence). V shed 5 bases and J 4 bases; nucleotides not matched to a gene: 7. CDR3 length: 16 residues. CDR3 nucleotide sequence: TGTGCCAGTAGTGTCGGGACAGGGGGCCATCCAGATACGCAGTATTTT. It codes for CASSVGTGGHPDTQYF.

This chain joins TRBV30 and TRBJ1-2; the match to TRBD1 covers 8 bases. This CDR3 comprises 13 residues. V trimming: 2 bases; J trimming: 8 bases; junction bases outside the gene matches: 7. Germline CDR1 and CDR2: GTSNPN and SVGIG (reference sequence). CDR3 protein: CAWSRDRPQGYTF. The CDR3 DNA reads as TGTGCCTGGAGTCGGGACAGGCCCCAGGGCTACACCTTC.

This clonotype was observed many times. V is TRBV4-1 and J is TRBJ2-4; 7 bases are shared with TRBD2. After removal of 1 base from V and 6 bases from J, the junction contained 12 bases not matched to a gene. Germline CDR1 is MGHRA and CDR2 is YSYEKL. The CDR3 contains 17 residues. CDR3 DNA: TGCGCCAGCAGCCAAGTTTCTAGCGGATCCCCCGGAAACATTCAGTACTTC. Translation gives CASSQVSSGSPGNIQYF.

The chain links TRBV18 to TRBJ1-5; tentative D call: TRBD1 (6 bases). The length of the CDR3 is 14 residues. Looked up from germline, CDR1 is KGHSH and CDR2 is LQKENI. Trimming removed 4 bases from V and 5 bases from J, with 12 bases in between. As DNA, the CDR3 is TGTGCCAGCTCACTACAGGGACGCGATCAGCCCCAGCATTTT. Protein: CASSLQGRDQPQHF.

At least ten counts were recorded for this clonotype. The chain is built from TRBV3-1 and TRBJ2-1; no clear D. V shed 4 bases and J shed 8 bases, with 6 bases lying between them. The CDR3 extends over 11 amino acids. Germline V gene lookup returns CDR1 LGHDT and CDR2 YNNKEL (reference sequence). The chain's CDR3 is CASSRGYEQFF. In DNA form, the CDR3 reads TGTGCCAGCAGCCGTGGTTATGAGCAGTTCTTC.

This clonotype has at least ten counts. The chain combines TRBV20-1 with TRBJ1-2; TRBD1 matches at 11 bases. Losses at the gene ends were 5 bases for V and 0 bases for J; bases not matched to a gene: 8. Per germline, CDR1 DFQATT and CDR2 SNEGSKA (reference sequence). The CDR3 runs to 16 residues. CDR3 sequence: CSADAGQGVTNYGYTF. The CDR3 DNA is TGCAGTGCTGACGCGGGACAGGGGGTGACTAACTATGGCTACACCTTC.

This clonotype was counted at least ten times. V is TRBV4-2 and J is TRBJ1-5, with D possibly matching TRBD1 (6 bases). Trimming took 3 bases from V and 7 from J, leaving 16 bases between them. The CDR3 runs 15 residues. Germline lookup yields CDR1 LGHNA and CDR2 YNFKEQ. The CDR3 is CASSQAGVGGQPQHF. In DNA, the CDR3 is TGTGCCAGCAGCCAGGCAGGGGTTGGGGGACAGCCCCAGCATTTT.

This clonotype was counted at least ten times. This chain joins TRBV5-1 and TRBJ2-7; tentatively, D is TRBD1 or TRBD2 (5 bases each). V was pared by 3 bases and J by 2 bases, with 12 bases between. In germline, CDR1 is SGHRS, CDR2 YFSETQ. This CDR3 contains 14 residues. CDR3 residues: CASSSPGRPYEQYF. The CDR3 DNA sequence: TGCGCCAGCAGCTCGCCGGGACGGCCCTACGAGCAGTACTTC.

This clonotype occurred many times. The V and J genes are TRBV5-1 and TRBJ1-4; D is perhaps TRBD1 (5 bases). CDR1 and CDR2 (germline): SGHRS, YFSETQ. V dropped 6 bases and J dropped 3 bases, with 15 bases sitting between them. This CDR3 is 15 amino acids long. The CDR3 nucleotides read TGCGCCAGCACCCGAGGGGTGCAGGCTAATGAAAAACTGTTTTTT. Its protein product is CASTRGVQANEKLFF.

V usage is TRBV7-2 and J usage is TRBJ2-7; D might be TRBD2 (5 bases). V gave up 5 bases and J gave up 7 bases, with 9 bases separating them. The CDR3 is 11 amino acids. The germline CDR1 and CDR2 sequences are SGHTA and FQGNSA. The CDR3 coding sequence is TGTGCCAGCAGCCTGCCGGGAGAGCAGTACTTC. It translates to CASSLPGEQYF. Drawing the rest from reference TRBV7-2 and TRBJ2-7, the complete variable domain is GAGVSQSPSNKVTEKGKDVELRCDPISGHTALYWYRQSLGQGLEFLIYFQGNSAPDKSGLPSDRFSAERTGGSVSTLTIQRTQQEDSAVYLCASSLPGEQYFGPGTRLTVT.

This clonotype was observed at least ten times. The chain uses TRBV9 and TRBJ2-7; D might be TRBD1 (6 bases). The CDR3 sequence is 14 residues long. The V and J ends lost 2 bases and 8 bases respectively, with 17 bases between them. The germline CDR1 and CDR2 sequences are SGDLS and YYNGEE. The CDR3 protein is CASSVTSQGAKQYF. The CDR3 coding sequence is TGTGCCAGCAGCGTTACTTCACAGGGTGCCAAGCAGTACTTC.

The gene calls are TRBV19 and TRBJ2-1, with 11 positions matching TRBD1. The CDR3 totals 16 residues. V gave up 4 bases and J gave up 7 bases; unmatched junction bases: 9. From germline, CDR1 is LNHDA and CDR2 SQIVND (reference sequence). The CDR3 region is CASSTQGGQGVNEQFF. Written as DNA, the CDR3 is TGTGCCAGTAGTACTCAAGGGGGACAGGGGGTGAATGAGCAGTTCTTC.

This clonotype was counted only a few times. The rearrangement uses TRBV29-1 and TRBJ2-7, with a tentative D call TRBD2 (6 bases). V was cut by 3 bases and J by 0 bases, with 15 bases left in between. The CDR3 length is 15 residues. Looked up from germline, CDR1 is SQVTM and CDR2 is ANQGSEA. The CDR3 DNA reads as TGCAGCGTTGAGGTCCCGGGACTCAGCTCCTACGAGCAGTACTTC. It specifies CSVEVPGLSSYEQYF.

This clonotype was seen many times. The V gene is TRBV12-3 or TRBV12-4, the J gene TRBJ1-2; D is uncertain. This CDR3 region has 13 residues. Trimming shortened V by 2 bases and J by 5 bases, and 9 bases separated the two germline ends. In nucleotides, the CDR3 is TGTGCCAGCAGTTTACTAACGTCGTATGGCTACACCTTC. It is translated as CASSLLTSYGYTF.

This clonotype was recorded at least ten times. V and J are TRBV7-2 and TRBJ2-1, with D perhaps TRBD1 (7 bases). Germline lookup yields CDR1 SGHTA and CDR2 FQGNSA. The V gene lost 5 bases and the J gene lost 9 bases, with 17 bases spanning the gap. The CDR3 contains 14 residues. The CDR3 spells CASSRDRAAGEQFF. The CDR3 nucleotides read TGTGCCAGCAGCAGGGACAGAGCAGCGGGTGAGCAGTTCTTC.

Ten or more counts support this clonotype. V is TRBV20-1 and J is TRBJ1-5, with TRBD1 matching 7 bases. CDR1 DFQATT and CDR2 SNEGSKA come from the germline V gene (reference sequence). With 3 bases clipped from V and 2 bases from J, the junction kept 10 bases outside the gene matches. The CDR3 spans 16 residues. CDR3 protein: CSARGQNRGGNQPQHF. The CDR3 DNA reads TGCAGTGCTAGGGGTCAGAACAGGGGCGGCAATCAGCCCCAGCATTTT.

This clonotype was detected many times. The chain joins TRBV20-1 to TRBJ2-1; 8 bases line up with TRBD2. From germline, CDR1 is DFQATT and CDR2 SNEGSKA (reference sequence). J lost 7 bases, V lost 7 bases, and 12 bases had no gene match. The CDR3 sequence is 14 residues long. In DNA, the CDR3 is TGCAGTGTTCCAATGGCGGGAGGTGGGAATGAGCAGTTCTTC. Translation: CSVPMAGGGNEQFF.

This clonotype was found many times. DNA of the CDR3: TGTGCCAGCAGCTCTAGACAGGTGGGACTTAACGGAGCTTTCTTT. It specifies CASSSRQVGLNGAFF. This sequence joins TRBV11-2 and TRBJ1-1, with a tentative D call TRBD1 (6 bases). The germline CDR1 and CDR2 sequences are SGHAT and FQNNGV. V was pared by 4 bases and J by 10 bases, with 22 bases between. This CDR3 comprises 15 residues.

The chain combines TRBV6-5 with TRBJ2-2; 7 nucleotides match TRBD2. Germline assignment: CDR1 MNHEY and CDR2 SVGAGI. The CDR3 consists of 15 residues. V gave up 6 bases and J gave up 4 bases; unmatched junction bases: 8. In DNA, the CDR3 is TGTGCCAGCAGCCCCGGGGGGTTAAGCACCGGGGAGCTGTTTTTT. Amino acids: CASSPGGLSTGELFF.

The sample holds many counts of this clonotype. The genes are TRBV5-1 and TRBJ1-2, with TRBD1 identical over 9 bases. Trimming at V came to 4 bases and at J to 2 bases, leaving 3 bases not matched to a gene. Germline V gene sequence: CDR1 SGHRS, CDR2 YFSETQ. The CDR3 contains 14 residues. The CDR3 nucleotides are TGCGCCAGCAGCCGGACAGGGGAGAACTATGGCTACACCTTC. Protein sequence: CASSRTGENYGYTF.